The 14 T cell receptor beta chains listed next were all sequenced from one sample in a study of regulatory T cells in long-lasting Graves disease. Construction of TCR beta libraries relied on iRepertoire HTBI primers and on Arm-PCR targeting CDR3 regions. Each CDR3 protein gets one entry after TCRdb re-called the multiplex PCR reads with MiXCR. The sample contains 350,000 to 450,000 distinct CDR3 sequences, roughly 23% of which appear only once. Time point denoted: persistent/refractory GD, antithyroid drugs over 5 years with positive TRAb. Extracted PBMC RNA gave rise to the TCR library. Here the sequenced sample was peripheral blood mononuclear cells (PBMCs), taken when the disease was refractory, from a patient treated with antithyroid drugs. Source of these receptors: a female donor with Graves disease.

A few counts support this clonotype. J is TRBJ2-1 and V is TRBV5-1; 11 bases agree with TRBD2. The CDR3 consists of 15 residues. V was pared by 5 bases and J by 9 bases, with 10 bases of the junction left unmatched. Germline CDR1 reads SGHRS; CDR2 reads YFSETQ. The CDR3 DNA is TGCGCCAGCAGTGTCCGCCTAGCGGGAGGTAGTGAGCAGTTCTTC. This translates into CASSVRLAGGSEQFF.

This clonotype was observed a few times. The chain couples TRBV6-2 or TRBV6-3 to TRBJ2-5, with TRBD1 matching 10 bases. Germline trimming cut 5 bases from V and 9 bases from J; bases unmatched to any gene: 6. CDR1 MNHEY and CDR2 SVGEGT come from the germline V gene. The CDR3 runs 13 residues. The CDR3 DNA reads as TGTGCCAGCAGTGAAGGACAGGGGGATCCCCAGTACTTC. Encoded protein: CASSEGQGDPQYF.

This clonotype was seen more than once but under ten times. This chain uses TRBV20-1 with TRBJ1-2; 8 bases agree with TRBD1. The CDR3 extends over 13 amino acids. Germline V gives CDR1 DFQATT, CDR2 SNEGSKA (reference sequence). Germline trimming cut 3 bases from V and 7 bases from J; bases unmatched to any gene: 7. In nucleotides, the CDR3 is TGCAGTGCTAGTCCCGGGACAGGATGTGGCTACACCTTC. Its translation: CSASPGTGCGYTF.

This clonotype has just a few counts. V is TRBV7-2 and J is TRBJ2-7; maybe TRBD2 (6 bases). This CDR3 spans 15 amino acids. CDR1 and CDR2 (germline): SGHTA, FQGNSA. Between the trimmed V and J ends, which lost 4 bases and 2 bases, there was a span of 15 bases. CDR3 coding DNA: TGTGCCAGCAGCTCGACGGGAGTTAGCCCCTACGAGCAGTACTTC. Amino acids: CASSSTGVSPYEQYF.

The chain combines TRBV29-1 with TRBJ2-7; D is unclear. CDR3 length equals 10 residues. Trimming took 4 bases from V and 6 from J, leaving 7 bases between them. Germline loops: CDR1 SQVTM, CDR2 ANQGSEA. This CDR3 is CSVVGSEQYF. CDR3 in DNA: TGCAGCGTTGTAGGGTCCGAGCAGTACTTC.

This CDR3 reads CASSFSGTGSTLHF. The CDR3 bases are TGTGCCAGCAGCTTCTCCGGGACAGGATCCACCCTCCACTTT. The chain employs TRBV28 and TRBJ1-6, with TRBD1 matching over 8 bases. V dropped 6 bases and J dropped 14; count of bases not matched to a gene: 12. CDR3 length: 14 residues. CDR1 MDHEN and CDR2 SYDVKM come from the germline V gene.

This clonotype was seen many times. V gene TRBV20-1 combines with J gene TRBJ2-5; maybe TRBD1 (6 bases). Germline V gene sequence: CDR1 DFQATT, CDR2 SNEGSKA (reference sequence). CDR3 length: 13 residues. Trimming removed 5 bases at V and 7 bases at J, with 17 bases between. CDR3 nucleotides: TGCAGTGCTGACCCCTCCCTACAGGGGACCCAGTACTTC. The encoded protein is CSADPSLQGTQYF.

This clonotype was found a few times. The chain links TRBV6-1 to TRBJ2-5; 10 bases align to TRBD1. Per germline, CDR1 MNHNS and CDR2 SASEGT. The CDR3 has 14 amino acids. Trimming removed 9 bases from V and 2 bases from J; junction bases left unmatched: 6. The CDR3 bases are TGTGCCAGTTCCGGGACAGGGGTGCAAGAGACCCAGTACTTC. Amino acids: CASSGTGVQETQYF.

This clonotype came up many times. The chain couples TRBV28 to TRBJ2-7, with a tentative D call TRBD1 (5 bases). This CDR3 comprises 15 residues. Germline CDR1 reads MDHEN; CDR2 reads SYDVKM. The V end lost 6 bases, the J end lost 3 bases, and 18 bases lay between the germline ends. CDR3 nucleotides: TGTGCCAGCAGCCGCAGCAGCAGGGTAAACTACGAGCAGTACTTC. This sequence encodes CASSRSSRVNYEQYF. Filled out from reference TRBV28 and TRBJ2-7, the complete variable domain reads DVKVTQSSRYLVKRTGEKVFLECVQDMDHENMFWYRQDPGLGLRLIYFSYDVKMKEKGDIPEGYSVSREKKERFSLILESASTNQTSMYLCASSRSSRVNYEQYFGPGTRLTVT.

There are many counts of this clonotype. J is TRBJ1-4 and V is TRBV6-1; D is ambiguous. The CDR3 contains 12 residues. In germline, CDR1 is MNHNS, CDR2 SASEGT. With 2 bases removed from V and 8 bases from J, the gap between germline ends came to 6 bases. CDR3 bases: TGTGCCAGCAGTGAAACCAGGGAAAAACTGTTTTTT. Translating gives CASSETREKLFF.

This clonotype appeared many times. CDR3 DNA sequence: TGTGCCTGGAGTCGTGAGGGAGGGCCCTACGAGCAGTACTTC. Residues: CAWSREGGPYEQYF. V is TRBV30 and J is TRBJ2-7, with 7 bases matching TRBD2. Trimming removed 2 bases from V and 2 bases from J; junction bases left unmatched: 6. This CDR3 is 14 amino acids long. Germline CDR1 GTSNPN, CDR2 SVGIG (reference sequence).

This clonotype has at least ten counts. Germline is not matched at one junction end, which may reflect a read error. The V call is TRBV28, the J call TRBJ2-5; TRBD1 aligns across 12 bases. The CDR3 totals 15 residues. Germline-derived CDR1 and CDR2 are MDHEN and SYDVKM. The CDR3 is CASKSGTGGFKTQYF. CDR3 coding DNA: TGTGCAAGCAAGTCCGGGACAGGGGGCTTCAAGACCCAGTACTTC. The complete variable domain, with remaining parts taken from reference TRBV28 and TRBJ2-5, reads DVKVTQSSRYLVKRTGEKVFLECVQDMDHENMFWYRQDPGLGLRLIYFSYDVKMKEKGDIPEGYSVSREKKERFSLILESASTNQTSMYLCASKSGTGGFKTQYFGPGTRLLVL.

This chain links TRBV7-2 with TRBJ2-3; 7 positions match TRBD2. The germline V gene has CDR1 SGHTA and CDR2 FQGNSA. The J segment lost 2 bases and the V segment lost 6 bases, leaving 8 bases of the junction unmatched. The CDR3 totals 15 residues. As DNA, the CDR3 is TGTGCCAGCAGAGGGACTCGGGGGGACACAGATACGCAGTATTTT. It encodes CASRGTRGDTDTQYF.

Concerning this clonotype: It differs at one base from a far larger clone, so likely a read error. This is likely a read error, given that the CDR3 carries no conserved phenylalanine or tryptophan at its end. This chain uses TRBV3-1 with TRBJ2-5; D is tentatively TRBD1 or TRBD2 (5 bases each). Germline-derived CDR1 and CDR2 are LGHDT and YNNKEL (reference sequence). V lost 6 bases and J lost 5, with 16 bases in between. The CDR3 runs 14 residues. CDR3 DNA: TGTGCCAGCAGTACCAGAGACAGAGGGGAGACCCAGTACCTC. It is translated as CASSTRDRGETQYL.